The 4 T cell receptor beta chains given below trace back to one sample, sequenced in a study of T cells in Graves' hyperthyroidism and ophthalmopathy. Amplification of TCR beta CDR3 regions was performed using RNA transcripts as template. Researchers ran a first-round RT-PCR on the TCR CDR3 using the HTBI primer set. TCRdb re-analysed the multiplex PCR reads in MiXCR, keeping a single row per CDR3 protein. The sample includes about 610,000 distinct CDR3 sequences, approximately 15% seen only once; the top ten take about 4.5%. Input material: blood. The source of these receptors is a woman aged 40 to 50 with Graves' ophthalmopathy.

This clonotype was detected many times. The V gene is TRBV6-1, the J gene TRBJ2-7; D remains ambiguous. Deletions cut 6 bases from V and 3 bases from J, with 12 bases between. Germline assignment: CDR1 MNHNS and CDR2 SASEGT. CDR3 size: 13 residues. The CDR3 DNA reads TGTGCCAGCAGGTTGGGGATGGGCTACGAGCAGTACTTC. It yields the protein CASRLGMGYEQYF.

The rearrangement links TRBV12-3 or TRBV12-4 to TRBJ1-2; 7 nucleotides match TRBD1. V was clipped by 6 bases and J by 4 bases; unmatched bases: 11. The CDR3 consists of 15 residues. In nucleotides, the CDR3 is TGTGCCAGCAGAGGGCCGGAGGGGGCAGGCTATGGCTACACCTTC. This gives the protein CASRGPEGAGYGYTF.

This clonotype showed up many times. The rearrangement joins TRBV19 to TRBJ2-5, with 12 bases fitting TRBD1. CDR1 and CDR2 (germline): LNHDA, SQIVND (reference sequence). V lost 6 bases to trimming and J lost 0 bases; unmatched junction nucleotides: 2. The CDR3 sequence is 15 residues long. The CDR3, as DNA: TGTGCCAGTAGCGGGACAGGGGGCTACCAAGAGACCCAGTACTTC. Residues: CASSGTGGYQETQYF.

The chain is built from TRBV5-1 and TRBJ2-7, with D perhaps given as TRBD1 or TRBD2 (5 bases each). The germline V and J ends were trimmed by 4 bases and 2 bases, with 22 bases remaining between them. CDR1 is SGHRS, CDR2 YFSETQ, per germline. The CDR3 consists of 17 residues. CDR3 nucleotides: TGCGCCAGCAGCGCGTACCCCCGGGACCCGGAGACCTACGAGCAGTACTTC. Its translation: CASSAYPRDPETYEQYF.